This T cell receptor beta chain came from a study of T cell clones after liver transplantation (dated by TCRdb to between 2019 and 2020). In the study overall: ITN030ST, the source of the samples, was a randomized trial that attempted immunosuppression withdrawal within 2 years of liver transplantation. The subjects received no induction therapy and were kept on standard immunosuppression until randomization at 12-24 months post-transplant. Third party-reactive TCRbeta sequences from pre-transplant MLRs were also identified as an antigen-independent comparator for donor-reactive sequences. Of the eight recipients, a few were HCV-positive, while the remaining recipients had been transplanted for non-autoimmune, non-viral indications. Tolerance was defined as complete withdrawal of immunosuppression for at least one year without a rise in liver enzymes beyond twice the upper limit of normal. Donor-reactive T cell clones were identified by TCRbeta sequencing after a pre-transplant mixed lymphocyte reaction and then tracked in post-transplant blood. The studied cohort comprised 8 liver transplant recipients, 3 classified as tolerant and 5 as non-tolerant. Blood samples were collected pre-transplant, then pre-randomization ahead of withdrawal, and finally post-randomization once withdrawal had either been completed or failed.

This clone was detected many times. Its antigen is currently not known. Base qualities are not at hand, and no much larger clone is one base apart. Using immunoSEQ, frozen genomic DNA was subjected to high-throughput TCRbeta CDR3 sequencing, a process that included PCR amplification, mapping, bias correction and internal controls. In the paper's pipeline: Only productive rearrangements were retained, and each unique TCRbeta sequence was defined by its CDR3 nucleotide sequence together with its V and J gene. A sequence counted as donor-reactive only if the sequence showed at least 5-fold expansion in CFSE-low cells compared with unstimulated pre-transplant cells and had a frequency of at least 0.01%. Minimum frequency thresholds were set for each subject on the basis of the unstimulated sample with the lowest template count, so that a detection power of at least 90% was ensured. Repertoire turnover was measured by Jensen-Shannon divergence between the top 1000 TCRbeta sequences post- and pre-transplant. Changes in detection of donor-reactive sequences were assessed with two-sided Fisher's exact tests. TCRdb holds this immuneACCESS table with in-frame rearrangements only. Some clones are missing; in checked studies, unresolved V genes explain under half, and the rest has no known cause. The D gene and trimming were derived from the DNA, and the V and J assignments and clone size from that table. The sample contains around 60,000 clones, 65% to 75% of them found a single time. In total, the top ten clones hold about 15% of the sample.

Overall study outcomes, separate from this receptor: Donor-reactive sequences decreased more than third party-reactive sequences, which suggests partial antigen-specific deletion that was not related to withdrawal success. Once repertoire turnover was taken into account, donor-reactive detection showed a significant reduction for CD4 in 7 of 8 subjects and for CD8 in 8 of 8. Conclusions were preliminary, limited by small, heterogeneous patient numbers and non-standardized post-transplant time points. A significant post-transplant decrease in circulating donor-reactive CD4 TCRbeta sequences was observed in most of the 8 subjects, irrespective of tolerance or HCV status. Without allograft tissue specimens, donor-reactive T cells may have migrated into the graft rather than being deleted. Low numbers of available donor cells limited the measurable donor-reactive repertoire in a couple of subjects.

The CDR3, cysteine through phenylalanine, is 15 amino acids long. Only the CDR3 part of the read is kept: 45 bases, read in frame from the first base. Looking up the germline V gene yields CDR1 MNHEY and CDR2 SVGAGI. For this chain, trimming is 5 bases at the V end and 8 bases at the J end, and the number of junction bases without a gene match is 9. Read against the paper, the sample's time point label means: pre-transplant. Thawed unstimulated PBMCs were stained for CD3, CD4 and CD8 and FACS-sorted into CD3+CD4+ and CD3+CD8+ populations. Randomization to immunosuppression withdrawal applied to every one of the 8 studied subjects. The Qiagen DNeasy Blood and Tissue Kit was used to isolate genomic DNA.

This receptor was taken from a human donor who received a liver transplant. In this chain, TRBV6-5 is recombined with TRBJ1-2; TRBD1 lines up with 12 middle nucleotides. The source material was CD4+ T cells from blood, sampled before liver transplant. The DNA reads as follows: TGTGCCAGCAGTAACCCGGGACAGGGGGCGGAAGGCTACACCTTC. The encoded protein is CASSNPGQGAEGYTF.